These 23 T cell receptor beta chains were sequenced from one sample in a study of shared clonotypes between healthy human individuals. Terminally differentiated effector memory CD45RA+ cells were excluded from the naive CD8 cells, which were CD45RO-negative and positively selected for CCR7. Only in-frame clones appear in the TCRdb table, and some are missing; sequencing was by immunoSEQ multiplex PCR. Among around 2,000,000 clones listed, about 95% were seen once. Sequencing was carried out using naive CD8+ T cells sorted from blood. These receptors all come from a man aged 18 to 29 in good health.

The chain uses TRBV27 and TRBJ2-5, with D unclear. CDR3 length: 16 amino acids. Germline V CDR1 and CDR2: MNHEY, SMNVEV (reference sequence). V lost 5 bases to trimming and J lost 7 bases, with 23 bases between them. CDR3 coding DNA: TGTGCCAGCAGTGATATAGTAGCTCCCGTACCGGGGACCCAGTACTTC. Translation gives CASSDIVAPVPGTQYF.

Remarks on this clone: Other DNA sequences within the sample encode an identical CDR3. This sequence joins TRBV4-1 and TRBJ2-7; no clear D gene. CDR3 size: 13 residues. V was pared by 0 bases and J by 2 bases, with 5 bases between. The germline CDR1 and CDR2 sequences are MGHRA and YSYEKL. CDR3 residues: CASSQDRAYEQYF. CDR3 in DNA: TGCGCCAGCAGCCAAGATCGGGCCTACGAGCAGTACTTC.

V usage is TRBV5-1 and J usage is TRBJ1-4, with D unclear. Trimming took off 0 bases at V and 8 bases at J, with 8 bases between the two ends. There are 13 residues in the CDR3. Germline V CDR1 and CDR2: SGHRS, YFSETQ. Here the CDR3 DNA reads TGCGCCAGCAGCTTGGACCCGGAGGAAAAACTGTTTTTT. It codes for CASSLDPEEKLFF.

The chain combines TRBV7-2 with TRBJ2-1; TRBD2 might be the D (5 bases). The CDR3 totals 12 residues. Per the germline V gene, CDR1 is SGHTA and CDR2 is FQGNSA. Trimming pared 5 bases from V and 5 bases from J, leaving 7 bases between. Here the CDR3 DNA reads TGTGCCAGCAGCATGGGAGACAATGAGCAGTTCTTC. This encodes CASSMGDNEQFF.

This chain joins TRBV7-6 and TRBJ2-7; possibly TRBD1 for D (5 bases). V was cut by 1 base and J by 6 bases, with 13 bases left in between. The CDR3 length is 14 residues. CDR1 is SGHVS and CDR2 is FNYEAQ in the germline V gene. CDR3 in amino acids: CASSLVGRVGEQYF. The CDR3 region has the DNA TGTGCCAGCAGCTTAGTCGGCAGGGTCGGCGAGCAGTACTTC.

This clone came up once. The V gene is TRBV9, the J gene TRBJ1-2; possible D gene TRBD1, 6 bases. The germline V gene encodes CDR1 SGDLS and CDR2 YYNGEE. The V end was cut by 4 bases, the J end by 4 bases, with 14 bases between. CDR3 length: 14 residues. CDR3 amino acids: CASSLSGGTYGYTF. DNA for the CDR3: TGTGCCAGCAGCCTTAGTGGGGGCACCTATGGCTACACCTTC. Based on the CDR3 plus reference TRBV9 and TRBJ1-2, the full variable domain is DSGVTQTPKHLITATGQRVTLRCSPRSGDLSVYWYQQSLDQGLQFLIQYYNGEERAKGNILERFSAQQFPDLHSELNLSSLELGDSALYFCASSLSGGTYGYTFGSGTRLTVV.

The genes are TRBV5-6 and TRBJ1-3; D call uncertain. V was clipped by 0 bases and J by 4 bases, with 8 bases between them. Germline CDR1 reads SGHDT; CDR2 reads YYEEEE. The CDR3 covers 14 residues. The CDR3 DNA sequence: TGTGCCAGCAGCTTGGGGGGATACGGAAACACCATATATTTT. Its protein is CASSLGGYGNTIYF.

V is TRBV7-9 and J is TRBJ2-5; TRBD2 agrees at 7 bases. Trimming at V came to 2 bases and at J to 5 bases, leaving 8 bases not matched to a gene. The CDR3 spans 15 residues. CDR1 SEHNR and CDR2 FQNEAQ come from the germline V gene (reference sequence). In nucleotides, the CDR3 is TGTGCCAGCAGCTTATCGGCGGGAGAGCAGGAGACCCAGTACTTC. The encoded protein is CASSLSAGEQETQYF.

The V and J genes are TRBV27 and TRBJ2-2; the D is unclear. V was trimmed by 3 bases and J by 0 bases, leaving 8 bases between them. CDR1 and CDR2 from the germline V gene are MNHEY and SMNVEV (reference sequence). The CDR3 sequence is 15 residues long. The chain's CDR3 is CASSFGPPNTGELFF. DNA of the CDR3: TGTGCCAGCAGTTTTGGCCCTCCGAACACCGGGGAGCTGTTTTTT.

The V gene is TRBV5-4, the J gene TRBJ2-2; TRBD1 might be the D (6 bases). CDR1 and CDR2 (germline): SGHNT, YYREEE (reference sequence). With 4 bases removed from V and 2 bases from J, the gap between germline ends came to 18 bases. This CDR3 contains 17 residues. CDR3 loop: CASSGLPGAPNTGELFF. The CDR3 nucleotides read TGTGCCAGCAGCGGCCTGCCAGGGGCCCCAAACACCGGGGAGCTGTTTTTT.

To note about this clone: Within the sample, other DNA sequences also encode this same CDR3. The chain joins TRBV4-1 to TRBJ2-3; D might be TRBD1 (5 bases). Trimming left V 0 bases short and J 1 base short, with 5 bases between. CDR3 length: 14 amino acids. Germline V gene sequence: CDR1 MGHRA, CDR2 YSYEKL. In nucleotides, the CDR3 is TGCGCCAGCAGCCAAGACAGGGGCACAGATACGCAGTATTTT. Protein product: CASSQDRGTDTQYF.

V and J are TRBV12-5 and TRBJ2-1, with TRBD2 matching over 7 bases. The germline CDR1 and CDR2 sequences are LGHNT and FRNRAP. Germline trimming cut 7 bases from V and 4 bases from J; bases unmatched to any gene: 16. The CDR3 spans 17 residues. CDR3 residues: CASAPPVTGGLYNEQFF. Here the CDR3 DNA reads TGTGCTAGTGCCCCTCCGGTCACGGGAGGCCTTTACAATGAGCAGTTCTTC.

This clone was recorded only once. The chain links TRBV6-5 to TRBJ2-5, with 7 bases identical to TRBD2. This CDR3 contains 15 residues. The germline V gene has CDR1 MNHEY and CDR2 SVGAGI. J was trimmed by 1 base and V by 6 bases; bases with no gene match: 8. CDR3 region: CASRLRDYLQETQYF. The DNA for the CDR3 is TGTGCCAGCAGACTCCGGGACTACCTCCAAGAGACCCAGTACTTC.

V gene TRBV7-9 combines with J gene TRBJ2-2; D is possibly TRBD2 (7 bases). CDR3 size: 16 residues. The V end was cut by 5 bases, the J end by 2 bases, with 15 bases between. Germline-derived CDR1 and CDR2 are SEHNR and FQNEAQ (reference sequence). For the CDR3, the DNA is TGTGCCAGCAGCCACCCCGGGGGGCTTAACACCGGGGAGCTGTTTTTT. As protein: CASSHPGGLNTGELFF.

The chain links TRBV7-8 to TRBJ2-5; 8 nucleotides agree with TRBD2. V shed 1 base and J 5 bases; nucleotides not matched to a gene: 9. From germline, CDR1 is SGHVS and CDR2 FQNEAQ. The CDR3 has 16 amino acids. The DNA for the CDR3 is TGTGCCAGCAGCTTAGTTCCAGCGGGAGTATATGAGACCCAGTACTTC. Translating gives CASSLVPAGVYETQYF. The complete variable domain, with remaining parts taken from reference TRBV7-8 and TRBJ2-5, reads GAGVSQSPRYKVAKRGQDVALRCDPISGHVSLFWYQQALGQGPEFLTYFQNEAQLDKSGLPSDRFFAERPEGSVSTLKIQRTQQEDSAVYLCASSLVPAGVYETQYFGPGTRLLVL.

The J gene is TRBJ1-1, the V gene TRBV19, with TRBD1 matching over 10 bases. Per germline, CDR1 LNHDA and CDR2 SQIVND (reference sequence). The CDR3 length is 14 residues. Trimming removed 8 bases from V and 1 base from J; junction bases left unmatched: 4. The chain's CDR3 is CASRDRGGNTEAFF. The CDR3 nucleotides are TGTGCCAGTCGGGACAGGGGAGGGAACACTGAAGCTTTCTTT.

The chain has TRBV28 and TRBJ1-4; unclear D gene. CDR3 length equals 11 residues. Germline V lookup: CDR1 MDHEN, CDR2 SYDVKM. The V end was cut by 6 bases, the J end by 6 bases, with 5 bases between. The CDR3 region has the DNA TGTGCCAGCAGCCCCTATGAAAAACTGTTTTTT. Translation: CASSPYEKLFF. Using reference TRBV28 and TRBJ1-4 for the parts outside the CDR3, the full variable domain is DVKVTQSSRYLVKRTGEKVFLECVQDMDHENMFWYRQDPGLGLRLIYFSYDVKMKEKGDIPEGYSVSREKKERFSLILESASTNQTSMYLCASSPYEKLFFGSGTQLSVL.

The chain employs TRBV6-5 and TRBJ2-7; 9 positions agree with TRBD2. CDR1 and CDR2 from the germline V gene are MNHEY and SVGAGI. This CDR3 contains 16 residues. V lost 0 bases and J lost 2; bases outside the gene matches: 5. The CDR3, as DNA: TGTGCCAGCAGTTACTCGATGGTAGCGGGAGCCTACGAGCAGTACTTC. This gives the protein CASSYSMVAGAYEQYF.

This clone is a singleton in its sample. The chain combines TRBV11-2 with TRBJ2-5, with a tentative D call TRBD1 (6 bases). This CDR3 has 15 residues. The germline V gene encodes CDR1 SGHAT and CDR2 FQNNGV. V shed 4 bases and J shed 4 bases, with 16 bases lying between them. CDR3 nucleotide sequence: TGTGCCAGCAGCTCAGCCACAACAGGGACAGAGACCCAGTACTTC. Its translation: CASSSATTGTETQYF.

The chain's CDR3 is CASSSRDRVEQYF. Here the CDR3 DNA reads TGTGCCAGCAGTTCCCGGGACAGGGTCGAGCAGTACTTC. This chain uses TRBV7-9 with TRBJ2-7, with 9 bases identical to TRBD1. This CDR3 has 13 residues. Germline V gene sequence: CDR1 SEHNR, CDR2 FQNEAQ (reference sequence). V trimming: 6 bases; J trimming: 6 bases; junction bases outside the gene matches: 6.

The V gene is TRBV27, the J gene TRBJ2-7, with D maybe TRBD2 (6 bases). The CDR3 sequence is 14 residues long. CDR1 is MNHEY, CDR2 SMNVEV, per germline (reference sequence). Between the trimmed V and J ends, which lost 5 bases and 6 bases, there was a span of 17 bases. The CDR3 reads CASSVGGASTEQYF. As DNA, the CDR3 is TGTGCCAGCAGTGTCGGGGGAGCCTCAACCGAGCAGTACTTC.

DNA of the CDR3: TGTGCCAGCAGTTACGCGAAGGGGGGCGGAACTGAAGCTTTCTTT. Residues: CASSYAKGGGTEAFF. The J gene is TRBJ1-1, the V gene TRBV6-6; tentatively, D is TRBD1 (6 bases). Germline loops: CDR1 MNHNY, CDR2 SVGAGI (reference sequence). The ends were cut back, 2 bases at V and 5 bases at J, with 15 bases in the middle. This CDR3 contains 15 residues.

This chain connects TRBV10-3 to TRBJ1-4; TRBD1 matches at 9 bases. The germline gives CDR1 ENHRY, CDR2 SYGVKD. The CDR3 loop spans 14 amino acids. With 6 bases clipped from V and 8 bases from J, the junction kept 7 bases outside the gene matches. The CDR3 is CAIRGTGTDEKLFF. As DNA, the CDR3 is TGTGCCATCAGGGGGACAGGGACGGACGAAAAACTGTTTTTT.